The T cell receptor (beta chain) described here comes from a study of T cells in women clearing cervical HPV infection. TCRdb's table, derived via immunoSEQ multiplex PCR, lists solely in-frame clones and lacks some. This repertoire includes over 10,000 clones. The CDR3 has 14 amino acids. V was clipped by 5 bases and J by 3 bases; unmatched bases: 4. Germline V lookup: CDR1 SQVTM, CDR2 ANQGSEA. As regards this clone: The read halts 3 residues ahead of the CDR3 end, with the missing end drawn from the germline J gene.

This clonotype was obtained from a woman aged 18 to 75 with a cervical HPV16 infection that either progressed to CIN3+ or cleared (not recorded which). Sequencing was performed on blood buffy coat. This chain links TRBV29-1 with TRBJ2-5; 12 bases agree with TRBD2. CDR3 loop: CSVSTSGGEETQYF. The sequenced part of the CDR3 DNA is TGCAGCGTTTCGACTAGCGGGGGAGAAGAGACC.